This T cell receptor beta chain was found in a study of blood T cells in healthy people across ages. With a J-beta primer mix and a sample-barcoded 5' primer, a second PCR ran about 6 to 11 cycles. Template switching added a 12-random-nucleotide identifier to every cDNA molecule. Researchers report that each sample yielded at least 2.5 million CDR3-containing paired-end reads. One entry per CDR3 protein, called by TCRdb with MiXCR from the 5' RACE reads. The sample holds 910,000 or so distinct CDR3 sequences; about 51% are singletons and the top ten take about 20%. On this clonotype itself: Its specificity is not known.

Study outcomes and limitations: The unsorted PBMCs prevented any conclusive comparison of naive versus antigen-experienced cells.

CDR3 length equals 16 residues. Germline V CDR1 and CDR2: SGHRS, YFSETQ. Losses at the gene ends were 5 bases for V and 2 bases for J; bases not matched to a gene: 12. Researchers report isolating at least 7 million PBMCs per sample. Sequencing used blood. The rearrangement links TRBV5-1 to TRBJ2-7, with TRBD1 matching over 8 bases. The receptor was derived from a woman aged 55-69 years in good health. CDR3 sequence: CASRSGQGNLAYEQYF. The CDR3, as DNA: TGCGCCAGCAGAAGTGGACAGGGAAATCTCGCCTACGAGCAGTACTTC.